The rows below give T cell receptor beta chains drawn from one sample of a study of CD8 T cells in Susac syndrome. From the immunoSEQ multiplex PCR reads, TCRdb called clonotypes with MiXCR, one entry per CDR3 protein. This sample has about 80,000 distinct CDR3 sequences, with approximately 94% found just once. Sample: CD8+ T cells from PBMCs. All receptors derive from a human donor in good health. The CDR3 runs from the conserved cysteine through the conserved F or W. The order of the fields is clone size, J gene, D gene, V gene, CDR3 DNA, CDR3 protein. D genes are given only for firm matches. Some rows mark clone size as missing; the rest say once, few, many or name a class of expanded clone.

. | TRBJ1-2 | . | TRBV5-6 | TGTGCCAGCAGCCGGAGCGGGGGTGCAGGGAGAAACTATGGCTACACCTTC | CASSRSGGAGRNYGYTF
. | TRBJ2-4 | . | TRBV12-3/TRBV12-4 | TGTGCCAGCAGTCCTAGTCTAGCCAAAAACATTCAGTACTTC | CASSPSLAKNIQYF
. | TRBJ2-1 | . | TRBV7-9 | TGTGCCAGCAGCGGGGAACTAGGCTACCACAATGAGCAGTTCTTC | CASSGELGYHNEQFF
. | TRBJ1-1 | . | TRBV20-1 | TGCAGTGCTAGCGAGGGTTCGGCCACTGAAGCTTTCTTT | CSASEGSATEAFF
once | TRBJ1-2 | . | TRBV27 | TGTGCCAGCAGTTTATCGTCGGTCAGGCGGGGGTACGGCTACACCTTC | CASSLSSVRRGYGYTF
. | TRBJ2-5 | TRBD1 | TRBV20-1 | TGCAGTGCAACCCAAGACAGGGGAGCACAAGAGACCCAGTACTTC | CSATQDRGAQETQYF
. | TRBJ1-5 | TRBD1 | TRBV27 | TGTGCCAGCAGGGACAGGGGGTTATTTCAGCCCCAGCATTTT | CASRDRGLFQPQHF
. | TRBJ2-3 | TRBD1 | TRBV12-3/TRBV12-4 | TGTGCCAGCAGGGCTTCCGGGACAGCGACAGATACGCAGTATTTT | CASRASGTATDTQYF
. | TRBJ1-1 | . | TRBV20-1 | TGCAGTGCTGTAAAGAGGACGAGGGGCACTGAAGCTTTCTTT | CSAVKRTRGTEAFF
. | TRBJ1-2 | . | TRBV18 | TGTGCCAGCTCACCACCGGAGGGTCCGGGCTATGGCTACACCTTC | CASSPPEGPGYGYTF
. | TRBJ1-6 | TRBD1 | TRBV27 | TGTGCCAGCAGTTTATCTGGGGGACAGGGCTCACCCCTCCACTTT | CASSLSGGQGSPLHF
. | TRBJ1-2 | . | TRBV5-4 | TGTGCCAGCAGCTTGGGAACGTATTCCATACAGGGTCTACACTATGGCTACACCTTC | CASSLGTYSIQGLHYGYTF
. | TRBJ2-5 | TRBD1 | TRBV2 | TGTGCCAGCAGTGAATTGTTCGTTGGGACAGAAGAGACCCAGTACTTC | CASSELFVGTEETQYF
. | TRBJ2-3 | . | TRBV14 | TGTGCCAGCAGCCAAACAGCCACAGATACGCAGTATTTT | CASSQTATDTQYF
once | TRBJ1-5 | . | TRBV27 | TGTGCCAGCAGTAGGGGTTCGCAGCCCCAGCATTTT | CASSRGSQPQHF
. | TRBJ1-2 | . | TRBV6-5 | TGTGCCAGCAGCCCCGCGGGGTTAGATGGCTACACCTTC | CASSPAGLDGYTF
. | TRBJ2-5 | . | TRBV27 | TGTGCCAGCAGTTTATGGGTGGGGGAGACCCAGTACTTC | CASSLWVGETQYF
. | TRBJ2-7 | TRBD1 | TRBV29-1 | TGCAGCGCGACGACAGGGGGATACGAGCAGTACTTC | CSATTGGYEQYF
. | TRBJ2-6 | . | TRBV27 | TGTGCCAGCAATACTGTGGATGGGGCCAACGTCCTGACTTTC | CASNTVDGANVLTF
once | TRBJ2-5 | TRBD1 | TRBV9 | TGTGCCAGCAGCCCATGGACAGGGCCAGAGACCCAGTACTTC | CASSPWTGPETQYF
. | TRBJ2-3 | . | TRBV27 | TGTGCCAGCAGTCGACAAGGGGGGGGAGTTTGGCCCCCAGATACGCAGTATTTT | CASSRQGGGVWPPDTQYF
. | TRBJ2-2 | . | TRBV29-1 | TGCAGCGTTGTAGCTGGAACCGGGGAGCTGTTTTTT | CSVVAGTGELFF
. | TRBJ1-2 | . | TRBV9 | TGTGCCAGCAGCGTAGGCAGTGCGAACTATGGCTACACCTTC | CASSVGSANYGYTF
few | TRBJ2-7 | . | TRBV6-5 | TGTGCCAGCAGTTACTCGGATCAGGACAAAGGCCACGAGCAGTACTTC | CASSYSDQDKGHEQYF
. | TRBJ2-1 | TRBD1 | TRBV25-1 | TGTGCCAGCAGTGCCGGACAGGGCGGATGGGAGCAGTTCTTC | CASSAGQGGWEQFF
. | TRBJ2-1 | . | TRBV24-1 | TGTGCCACCAGTGATTCCGGCAGACAGTCCCCCAACAATGAGCAGTTCTTC | CATSDSGRQSPNNEQFF
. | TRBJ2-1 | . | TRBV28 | TGTGCCAGCAGTTTGGGGGCCGGGGGCCTCCGGGATGAGCAGTTCTTC | CASSLGAGGLRDEQFF
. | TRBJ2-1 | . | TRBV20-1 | TGCAGTGCGTATCTACCCACCTACAATGAGCAGTTCTTC | CSAYLPTYNEQFF
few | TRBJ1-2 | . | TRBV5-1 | TGCGCCAGCAGCCTGGTTTTGGGCGGAAGAGCCTATGGCTACACCTTC | CASSLVLGGRAYGYTF
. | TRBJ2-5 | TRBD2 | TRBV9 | TGTGCCAGCAGCGTAGCTTTGACTAGCGGCGAGACCCAGTACTTC | CASSVALTSGETQYF
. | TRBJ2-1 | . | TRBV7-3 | TGTGCCAGCAGCTTAACCCCCGGGAGCTCCTACAATGAGCAGTTCTTC | CASSLTPGSSYNEQFF
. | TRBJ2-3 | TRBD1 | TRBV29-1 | TGCAGCGTTGAAGGCTGGACAGGGGCTAGCACAGATACGCAGTATTTT | CSVEGWTGASTDTQYF
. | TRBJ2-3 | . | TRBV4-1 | TGCGCCAGCAGCCAAGATCGATGGGGCCTAGATACGCAGTATTTT | CASSQDRWGLDTQYF
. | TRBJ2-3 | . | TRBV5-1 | TGCGCCAGCAGCCCTAGGGGGGAGGGCCCCCCAGATACGCAGTATTTT | CASSPRGEGPPDTQYF
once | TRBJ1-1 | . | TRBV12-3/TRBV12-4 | TGTGCCAGCACCGAGGGGCTGGAGGCTTTCTTT | CASTEGLEAFF
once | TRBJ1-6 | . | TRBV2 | TGTGCCAGCAGTGAGGCGCGACGAAATAATTCACCCCTCCACTTT | CASSEARRNNSPLHF
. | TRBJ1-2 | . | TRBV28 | TGTGCCAGCAGTTTATACAGGGTGGGGTATGGCTACACCTTC | CASSLYRVGYGYTF
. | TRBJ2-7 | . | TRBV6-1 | TGTGCCAGCAGTGTCTCATCGTGGCAGGGTGTGTACGAGCAGTACTTC | CASSVSSWQGVYEQYF
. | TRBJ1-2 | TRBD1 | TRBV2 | TGTGCCAGCAGAGGGACAGTCTATGGCTACACCTTC | CASRGTVYGYTF
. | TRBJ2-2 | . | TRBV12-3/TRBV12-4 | TGTGCCAGCAGTTTTACCATCCCCGGCGGGGAGCTGTTTTTT | CASSFTIPGGELFF
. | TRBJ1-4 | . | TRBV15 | TGTGCCACCAGCAGAGAACCCTCAACTAATGAAAAACTGTTTTTT | CATSREPSTNEKLFF
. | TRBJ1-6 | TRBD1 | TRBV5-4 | TGTGCCAGCAGCTCACTCCTACCGGGACAGGGGGCCCATTCACCCCTCCACTTT | CASSSLLPGQGAHSPLHF
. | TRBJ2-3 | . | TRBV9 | TGTGCCAGCAGCTCCTCGGGGGTCCCAGATACGCAGTATTTT | CASSSSGVPDTQYF
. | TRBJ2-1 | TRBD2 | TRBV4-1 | TGCGCCAGCAGCCAAGCGGCAATAGCGGGAGCCTCTCTGTACAATGAGCAGTTCTTC | CASSQAAIAGASLYNEQFF
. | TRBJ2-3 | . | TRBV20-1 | TGCAGTGCTAGTGCCCGGGTTAGCACAGATACGCAGTATTTT | CSASARVSTDTQYF
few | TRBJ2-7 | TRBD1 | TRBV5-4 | TGTGCCAGCAGCTCCGGGACAGGGGCTTACGAGCAGTACTTC | CASSSGTGAYEQYF
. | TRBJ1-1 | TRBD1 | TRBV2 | TGTGCCAGCAGTGAACAGGACAGGGCTGAAGCTTTCTTT | CASSEQDRAEAFF
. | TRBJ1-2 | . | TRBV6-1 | TGTGCCAGCAGCCAGGCCGGGGTCTTGGGTCGCAACTATGGCTACACCTTC | CASSQAGVLGRNYGYTF
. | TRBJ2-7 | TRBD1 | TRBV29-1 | TGCAGCGTTTCAGGACAGGCCCACGAGCAGTACTTC | CSVSGQAHEQYF
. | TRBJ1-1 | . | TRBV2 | TGTGCCAGCAGTGATTTTAGGGTCGGCAGGGGTGAAGCTTTCTTT | CASSDFRVGRGEAFF
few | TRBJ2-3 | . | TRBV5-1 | TGCGCCAGCAGCTTGAGAGCGGGCACAGATACGCAGTATTTT | CASSLRAGTDTQYF
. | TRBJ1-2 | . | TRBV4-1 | TGCGCCAGCAGCCAAGATAGAGGACACACCTTC | CASSQDRGHTF
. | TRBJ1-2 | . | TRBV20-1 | TGCAGTGCTAGAGTGGGCTATGGCTACACCTTC | CSARVGYGYTF
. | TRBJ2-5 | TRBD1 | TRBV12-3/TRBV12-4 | TGTGCCAGCAGTTCCTCCGGGACAGGGCAAGAGACCCAGTACTTC | CASSSSGTGQETQYF
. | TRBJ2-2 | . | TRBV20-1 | TGCAGTGCTAGGGAGACCAACACCGGGGAGCTGTTTTTT | CSARETNTGELFF
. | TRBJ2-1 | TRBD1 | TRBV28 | TGTGCCAGCAGTTTCTCCCTAACAGGGGATGAGCAGTTCTTC | CASSFSLTGDEQFF
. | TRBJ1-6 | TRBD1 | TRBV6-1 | TGTGCCAGCAGTGCCCCCCGGGCGCCAGGGGGTAATTCACCCCTCCACTTT | CASSAPRAPGGNSPLHF
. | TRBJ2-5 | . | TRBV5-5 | TGTGCCAGCAGCTTGGAACAGGATGAGACCCAGTACTTC | CASSLEQDETQYF
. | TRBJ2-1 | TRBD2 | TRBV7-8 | TGTGCCAGCAGCTTAGTGACCGGGACTACACGTGAGCAGTTCTTC | CASSLVTGTTREQFF
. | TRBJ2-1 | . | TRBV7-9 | TGTGCCAGCAGCTCCGGGACCAGGGAGGTACATGAGCAGTTCTTC | CASSSGTREVHEQFF